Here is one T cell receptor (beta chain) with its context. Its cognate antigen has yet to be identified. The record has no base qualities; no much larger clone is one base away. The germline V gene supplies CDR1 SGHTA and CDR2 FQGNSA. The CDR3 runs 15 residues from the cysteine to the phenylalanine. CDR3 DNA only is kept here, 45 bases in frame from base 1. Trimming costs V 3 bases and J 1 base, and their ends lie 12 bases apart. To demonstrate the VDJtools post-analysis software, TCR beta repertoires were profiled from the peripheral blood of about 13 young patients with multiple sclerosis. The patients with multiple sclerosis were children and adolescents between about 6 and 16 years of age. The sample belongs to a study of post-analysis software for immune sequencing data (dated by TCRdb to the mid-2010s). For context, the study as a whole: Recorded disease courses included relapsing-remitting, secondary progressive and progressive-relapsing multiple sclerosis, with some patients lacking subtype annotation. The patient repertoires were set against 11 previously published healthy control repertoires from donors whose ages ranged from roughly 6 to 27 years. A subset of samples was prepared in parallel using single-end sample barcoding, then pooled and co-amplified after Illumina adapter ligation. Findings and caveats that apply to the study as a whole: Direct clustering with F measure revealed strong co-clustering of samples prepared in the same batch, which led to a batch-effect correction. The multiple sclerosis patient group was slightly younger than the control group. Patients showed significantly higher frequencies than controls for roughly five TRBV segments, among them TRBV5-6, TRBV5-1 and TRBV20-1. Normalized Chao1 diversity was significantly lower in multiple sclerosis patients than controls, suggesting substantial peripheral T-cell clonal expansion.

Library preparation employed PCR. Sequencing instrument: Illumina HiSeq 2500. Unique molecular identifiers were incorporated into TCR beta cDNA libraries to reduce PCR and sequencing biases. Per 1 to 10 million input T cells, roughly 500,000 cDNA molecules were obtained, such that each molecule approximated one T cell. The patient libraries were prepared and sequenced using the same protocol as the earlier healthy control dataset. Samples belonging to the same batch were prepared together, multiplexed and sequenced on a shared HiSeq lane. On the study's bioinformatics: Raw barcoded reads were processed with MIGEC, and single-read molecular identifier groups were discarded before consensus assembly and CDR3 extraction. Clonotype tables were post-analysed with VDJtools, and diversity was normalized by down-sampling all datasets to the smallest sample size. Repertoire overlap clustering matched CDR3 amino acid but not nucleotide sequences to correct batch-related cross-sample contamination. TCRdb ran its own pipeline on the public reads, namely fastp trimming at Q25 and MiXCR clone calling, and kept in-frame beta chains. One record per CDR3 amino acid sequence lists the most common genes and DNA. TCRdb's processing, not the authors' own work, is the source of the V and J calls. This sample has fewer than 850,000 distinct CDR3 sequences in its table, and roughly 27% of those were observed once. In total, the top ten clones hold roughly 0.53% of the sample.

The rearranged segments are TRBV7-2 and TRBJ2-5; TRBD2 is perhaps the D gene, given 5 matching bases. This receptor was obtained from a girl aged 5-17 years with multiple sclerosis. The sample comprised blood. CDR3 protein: CASSFYAGPQETQYF. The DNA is TGTGCCAGCAGCTTTTACGCGGGCCCCCAAGAGACCCAGTACTTC.